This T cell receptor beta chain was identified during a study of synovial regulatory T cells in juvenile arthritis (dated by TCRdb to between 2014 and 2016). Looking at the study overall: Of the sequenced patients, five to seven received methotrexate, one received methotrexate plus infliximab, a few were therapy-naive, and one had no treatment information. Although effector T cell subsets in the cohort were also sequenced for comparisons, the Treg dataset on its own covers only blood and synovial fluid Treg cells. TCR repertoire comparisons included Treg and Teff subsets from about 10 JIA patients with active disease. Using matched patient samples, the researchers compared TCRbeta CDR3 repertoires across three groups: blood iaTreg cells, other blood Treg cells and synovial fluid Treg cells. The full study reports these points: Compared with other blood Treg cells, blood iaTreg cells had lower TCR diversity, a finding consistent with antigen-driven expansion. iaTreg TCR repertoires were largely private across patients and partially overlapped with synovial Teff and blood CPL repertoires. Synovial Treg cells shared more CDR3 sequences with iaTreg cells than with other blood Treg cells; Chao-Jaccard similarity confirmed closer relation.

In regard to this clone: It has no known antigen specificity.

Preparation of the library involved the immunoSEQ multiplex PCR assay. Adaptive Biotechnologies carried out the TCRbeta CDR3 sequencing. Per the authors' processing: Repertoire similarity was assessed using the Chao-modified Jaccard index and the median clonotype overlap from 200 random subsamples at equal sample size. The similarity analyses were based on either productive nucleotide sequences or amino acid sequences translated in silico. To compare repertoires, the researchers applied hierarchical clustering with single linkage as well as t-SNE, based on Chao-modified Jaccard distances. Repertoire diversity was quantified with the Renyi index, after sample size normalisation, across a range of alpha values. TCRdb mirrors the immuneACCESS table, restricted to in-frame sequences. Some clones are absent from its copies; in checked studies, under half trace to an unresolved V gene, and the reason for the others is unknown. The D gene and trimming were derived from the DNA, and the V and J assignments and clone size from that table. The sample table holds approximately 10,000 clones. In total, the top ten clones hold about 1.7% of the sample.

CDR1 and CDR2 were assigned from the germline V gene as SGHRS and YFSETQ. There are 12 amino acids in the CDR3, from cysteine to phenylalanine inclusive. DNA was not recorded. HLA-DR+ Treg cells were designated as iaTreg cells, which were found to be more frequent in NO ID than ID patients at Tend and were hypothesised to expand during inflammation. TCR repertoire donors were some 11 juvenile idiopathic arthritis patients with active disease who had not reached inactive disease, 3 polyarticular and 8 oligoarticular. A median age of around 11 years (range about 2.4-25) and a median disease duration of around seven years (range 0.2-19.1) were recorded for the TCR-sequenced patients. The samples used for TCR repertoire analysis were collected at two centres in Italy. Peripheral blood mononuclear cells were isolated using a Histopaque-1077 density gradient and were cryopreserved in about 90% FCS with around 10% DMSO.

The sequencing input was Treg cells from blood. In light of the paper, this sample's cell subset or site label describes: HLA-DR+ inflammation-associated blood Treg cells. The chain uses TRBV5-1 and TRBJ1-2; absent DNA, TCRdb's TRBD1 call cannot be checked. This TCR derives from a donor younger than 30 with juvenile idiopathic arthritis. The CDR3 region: CASYGTAYGYTF.